This TCR beta chain was identified during a study of T cells in Graves' hyperthyroidism and ophthalmopathy. Regions amplified from RNA transcripts were the TCR beta CDR3 regions. HTBI primers were the set used in a first-round RT-PCR of the TCR CDR3. TCRdb recomputed calls from the multiplex PCR reads with MiXCR, one row per CDR3 protein. The top ten hold roughly 8% of the sample, which has some 460,000 distinct CDR3 sequences, roughly 14% seen once. Losses at the gene ends were 7 bases for V and 2 bases for J; bases not matched to a gene: 9. Germline V lookup: CDR1 MNHNS, CDR2 SASEGT. The CDR3 spans 15 residues. As concerns this clonotype: Its antigen is currently unknown.

Points from the study as a whole: Stable hyperthyroidism was separated from ophthalmopathy by a model based on 13 V-J features. Most thyroid clonotypes expanded above 0.001 were also detected in blood. Prediction of ophthalmopathy progression came a median 6.5 months pre-onset.

The patients, who ranged from 18 to 65 in age, presented with newly diagnosed hyperthyroidism lasting under 2 months. Source material: blood. The chain recombines TRBV6-1 with TRBJ1-2, with 8 bases aligning to TRBD1. The clonotype originates from a woman between 18 and 30 years old with Graves' hyperthyroidism. This chain's CDR3 is CASKGTGSVNYGYTF. Written as DNA, the CDR3 is TGTGCCAGCAAAGGGACAGGTTCAGTCAACTATGGCTACACCTTC.